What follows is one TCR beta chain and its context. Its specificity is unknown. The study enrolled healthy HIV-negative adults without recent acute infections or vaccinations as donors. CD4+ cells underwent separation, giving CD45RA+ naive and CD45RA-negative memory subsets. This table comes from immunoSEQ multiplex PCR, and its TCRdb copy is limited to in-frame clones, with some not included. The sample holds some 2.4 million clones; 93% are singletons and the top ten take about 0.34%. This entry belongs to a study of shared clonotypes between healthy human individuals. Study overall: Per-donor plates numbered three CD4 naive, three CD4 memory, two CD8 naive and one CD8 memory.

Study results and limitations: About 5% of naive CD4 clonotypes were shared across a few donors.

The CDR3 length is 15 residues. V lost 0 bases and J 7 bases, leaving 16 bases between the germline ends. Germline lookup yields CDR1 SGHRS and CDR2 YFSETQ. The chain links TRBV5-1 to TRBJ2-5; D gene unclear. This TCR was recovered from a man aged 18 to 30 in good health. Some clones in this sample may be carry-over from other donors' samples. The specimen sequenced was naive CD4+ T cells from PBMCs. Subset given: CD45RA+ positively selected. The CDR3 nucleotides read TGCGCCAGCAGCTTGGGGAACGAGCAACCAGGGACCCAGTACTTC. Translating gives CASSLGNEQPGTQYF.